Listed below are T cell receptor beta chains from one sample, sequenced in a study of T cells in Graves' hyperthyroidism and ophthalmopathy. TCRdb reanalysed the multiplex PCR reads using MiXCR and keeps one entry per CDR3 protein. The data hold more than 350,000 distinct CDR3 sequences, with under 15% observed a single time. The sample taken for sequencing was blood. All receptors derive from a woman aged 25 to 39 with Graves' hyperthyroidism. CDR3s include the opening cysteine and the closing phenylalanine or tryptophan. A D gene is named only where the DNA matches it firmly. Not every row has a clone size; where given, it reads once, few, many or a size class.

>TRBV28|.|TRBJ1-2|few
TGTGCCAGCAGCTTTCGGTATTATGGCTACACCTTC
CASSFRYYGYTF
>TRBV29-1|.|TRBJ2-7|few
TGCAGCGTTGAAGACGTCCCGGGGGACAAGCGGTCTAGTTACGAGCAGTACTTC
CSVEDVPGDKRSSYEQYF
>TRBV12-3/TRBV12-4|TRBD2|TRBJ2-2|few
TGTGCCAGCAGAAGCCACGGGACTAGCGGGATTGGGGAGCTGTTTTTT
CASRSHGTSGIGELFF
>TRBV6-1|TRBD1|TRBJ1-2|few
TGTGCCTACCTCTGGGCAGGGGGCGTTGGCTACACCTTC
CAYLWAGGVGYTF
>TRBV5-8|.|TRBJ1-5|many
TGTGCCAGCAGCTTGTTGGACATAAATCAGCCCCAGCATTTT
CASSLLDINQPQHF
>TRBV6-1|.|TRBJ2-3|.
TGTGCCAGCAGCTCTAAGGCGGAAGATACGCAGTATTTT
CASSSKAEDTQYF
>TRBV3-1|.|TRBJ1-1|few
TGTGCCAGCAGCCAAACTAGGACAACGAACACTGAAGCTTTCTTT
CASSQTRTTNTEAFF
>TRBV3-1|.|TRBJ1-1|many
TGTGCCAGCAGCCCACGGGGGGTTGCCACTGAAGCTTTCTTT
CASSPRGVATEAFF
>TRBV4-1|.|TRBJ1-1|many
TGCGCCAGCAGCCAAGATGGGGAGGTGGTTTACACTGAAGCTTTCTTT
CASSQDGEVVYTEAFF
>TRBV6-2/TRBV6-3|TRBD2|TRBJ2-1|.
TGTGCCAGCACGGCGGGAGGAGGATACAATGAGCAGTTCTTC
CASTAGGGYNEQFF
>TRBV30|.|TRBJ2-7|few
TGTGCCTGGAGTCTCAGTCCCGTAAAAGGGTACGAGCAGTACTTC
CAWSLSPVKGYEQYF
>TRBV28|TRBD1|TRBJ2-7|many
TGTGCCAGCAGACGACAGGGAAACTACGAGCAGTACTTC
CASRRQGNYEQYF
>TRBV2|.|TRBJ1-1|.
TGTGCCAGCAGGGGGGGGGCCCCTGGGAACACTGAAGCTTTCTTT
CASRGGAPGNTEAFF
>TRBV11-3|.|TRBJ2-1|few
TGTGCCAGCAGCTTAGGTCCTTGGGAGGCCAATGAGCAGTTCTTC
CASSLGPWEANEQFF
>TRBV10-3|TRBD1|TRBJ1-5|.
TGTGCCATCAGCGGGACAGGCAATCAGCCCCAGCATTTT
CAISGTGNQPQHF
>TRBV20-1|TRBD2|TRBJ2-1|few
TGCAGTGCTTCCCTTCTAGCGGGAGGGGTCCGCAATGAGCAGTTCTTC
CSASLLAGGVRNEQFF
>TRBV24-1|TRBD1|TRBJ2-5|few
TGTGCCACCAGTGATTTCGGACAGGGTCAAGAGACCCAGTACTTC
CATSDFGQGQETQYF
>TRBV5-1|TRBD2|TRBJ2-2|many
TGCGCCAGCAGCTTGTTCCCCGCGACTAGCGGGAACCTGAACACCGGGGAGCTGTTTTTT
CASSLFPATSGNLNTGELFF
>TRBV5-1|.|TRBJ1-1|.
TGCGCCAGCAGCAATGCCGGGACGGGGAACACTGAAGCTTTCTTT
CASSNAGTGNTEAFF
>TRBV28|TRBD1|TRBJ1-5|many
TGTGCCAGCAGCACAGGGGTAAGGGGCAATCAGCCCCAGCATTTT
CASSTGVRGNQPQHF
>TRBV12-3/TRBV12-4|TRBD1|TRBJ1-1|.
TGTGCCAGCACTACAGGGGTGGTTACTGAAGCTTTCTTT
CASTTGVVTEAFF
>TRBV28|.|TRBJ1-5|.
TGTGCCAGCAGTTTCCGCAGGGGAACCAATCAGCCCCAGCATTTT
CASSFRRGTNQPQHF
>TRBV20-1|.|TRBJ1-5|.
TGCAGTGTCGGGACAAGGGGTCAGCCCCAGCATTTT
CSVGTRGQPQHF
>TRBV10-3|.|TRBJ2-7|.
TGTGCCATCTCAAGTTACTCCTACGAGCAGTACTTC
CAISSYSYEQYF
>TRBV3-1|.|TRBJ2-7|many
TGTGCCAGCAGCCAACCCTCCGGGACATCCAACGAGCAGTACTTC
CASSQPSGTSNEQYF
>TRBV20-1|TRBD2|TRBJ2-3|.
TGCAGTGCCAGCACCTCGCTAGCGGGAGCAGTAGATACGCAGTATTTT
CSASTSLAGAVDTQYF
>TRBV2|.|TRBJ1-4|.
TGTGCCAGCAGGGCGGACGGACCAACTAATGGAAAACTGTTTTTT
CASRADGPTNGKLFF
>TRBV10-1|.|TRBJ2-1|.
TGCGCCAGCAGTGAAAGGGCTGTTAGCAATGAGCAGTTCTTC
CASSERAVSNEQFF
>TRBV29-1|TRBD1|TRBJ2-1|few
TGCAGCGTTGAAGACCCCGGGACAGGCCTCGATGAGCAGTTCTTC
CSVEDPGTGLDEQFF
>TRBV5-1|.|TRBJ1-2|few
TGCGCCAGCAGCCCCATCCCCGTAGCTAACTATGGCTACACCTTC
CASSPIPVANYGYTF
>TRBV28|TRBD1|TRBJ1-2|many
TGTGCCAGCAGCCCGACAGGGGCGCCCCGAGCGTCCTATGGCTACACCTTC
CASSPTGAPRASYGYTF
>TRBV7-9|.|TRBJ2-3|.
TGTGCCAGCAGCTCGACAGGGAGGGCCACAGATACGCAGTATTTT
CASSSTGRATDTQYF
>TRBV5-1|.|TRBJ2-7|many
TGCGCCAGCAGCTTGGTTGCCGAGCACTACGAGCAGTACTTC
CASSLVAEHYEQYF
>TRBV9|TRBD1|TRBJ2-5|few
TGTGCCAGCAGCGCTGAATCCGGGACAGGGGGCGTAGAGACCCAGTACTTC
CASSAESGTGGVETQYF
>TRBV6-2/TRBV6-3|.|TRBJ2-3|.
TGTGCCAGCAGTTACGCGTCCCCCGGGACAGATACGCAGTATTTT
CASSYASPGTDTQYF
>TRBV5-6|TRBD1|TRBJ1-3|.
TGTGCCAGCAGCTTCAGGGGGCCCAACTCTGGAAACACCATATATTTT
CASSFRGPNSGNTIYF
>TRBV27|.|TRBJ1-5|.
TGTGCCAGCAGTTTATTGGGTAGCAATCAGCCCCAGCATTTT
CASSLLGSNQPQHF
>TRBV5-1|TRBD1|TRBJ1-1|.
TGCGCCAGCAGCGAACCGGGACAGGGGGCCCCTGAAGCTTTCTTT
CASSEPGQGAPEAFF
>TRBV28|TRBD2|TRBJ2-7|many
TGTGCCAGCAGTTTGCCGGGGGGATTACGGAGCTCCTACGAGCAGTACTTC
CASSLPGGLRSSYEQYF
>TRBV7-8|.|TRBJ2-7|few
TGTGCCAGCAGCTTTCGGCGGGACATACCCTACGAGCAGTACTTC
CASSFRRDIPYEQYF
>TRBV3-1|.|TRBJ2-1|few
TGTGCCAGCAGCCCCTCTCGCTCCTACAATGAGCAGTTCTTC
CASSPSRSYNEQFF
>TRBV7-9|TRBD1|TRBJ2-2|.
TGTGCCAGCAGCCCCCGAGACAGGGCGGCCGGGGAGCTGTTTTTT
CASSPRDRAAGELFF
>TRBV27|TRBD1|TRBJ1-2|many
TGTGCCAGCAGTGCACGTATGACAGGGAAGGCTGGTGGCTACACCTTC
CASSARMTGKAGGYTF
>TRBV6-1|TRBD1|TRBJ2-1|.
TGTGCCAGCACCAGGACAGGAACGACCTACAATGAGCAGTTCTTC
CASTRTGTTYNEQFF
>TRBV5-1|.|TRBJ2-7|.
TGCGCCAGCAGCCTTTCGGCGGCGGGGGAGCAGTACTTC
CASSLSAAGEQYF
>TRBV28|TRBD2|TRBJ2-1|many
TGTGCCAGCAGATTAGCGGGACGCGAGGATGAGCAGTTCTTC
CASRLAGREDEQFF
>TRBV28|TRBD1|TRBJ1-2|many
TGTGCCAGCAGTTTTCCCCGGACAGGGGGCTATGGCTACACCTTC
CASSFPRTGGYGYTF
>TRBV5-1|.|TRBJ2-1|.
TGCGCCAGCAGTGGGGAGAACAGGTCCTACAATGAGCAGTTCTTC
CASSGENRSYNEQFF
>TRBV27|TRBD2|TRBJ2-2|.
TGTGCCAGCAGTGAACTAGCGCCGAACACCGGGGAGCTGTTTTTT
CASSELAPNTGELFF
>TRBV10-3|.|TRBJ1-2|.
TGTGCCATCAGTGAGTTCTGGACGACGAGGGACTATGGCTACACCTTC
CAISEFWTTRDYGYTF
>TRBV28|.|TRBJ2-2|many
TGTGCCAGCAAGGGGCAGAACACCGGGGAGCTGTTTTTT
CASKGQNTGELFF
>TRBV19|.|TRBJ1-3|once
TGTGCCAGTAGTCCTTCGGGGGACGGAAACACCATATATTTT
CASSPSGDGNTIYF
>TRBV19|TRBD1|TRBJ2-1|few
TGTGCCAGTAGTATAGATCAGGGGGCCTCCTACAATGAGCAGTTCTTC
CASSIDQGASYNEQFF
>TRBV9|.|TRBJ2-2|.
TGTGCCAGCAGCGTAGTAGGATCCACCGGGGAGCTGTTTTTT
CASSVVGSTGELFF
>TRBV12-3/TRBV12-4|.|TRBJ1-5|many
TGTGCCAGCAGTTTAGCGAGAGATCAGCCCCAGCATTTT
CASSLARDQPQHF
>TRBV6-5|.|TRBJ2-7|many
TGTGCCAGCAGTTACGGGCCAGCAGGTGTCTACGAGCAGTACTTC
CASSYGPAGVYEQYF